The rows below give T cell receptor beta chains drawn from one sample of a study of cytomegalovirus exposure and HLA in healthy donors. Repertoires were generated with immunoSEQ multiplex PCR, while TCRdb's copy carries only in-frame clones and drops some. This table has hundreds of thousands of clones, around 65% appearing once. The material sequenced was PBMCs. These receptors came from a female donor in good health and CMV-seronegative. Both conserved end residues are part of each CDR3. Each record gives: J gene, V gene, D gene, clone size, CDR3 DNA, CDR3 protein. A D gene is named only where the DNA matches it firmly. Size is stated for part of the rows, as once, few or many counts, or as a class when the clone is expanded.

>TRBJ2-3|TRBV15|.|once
TGTGCCACCAGCAGAGATGCTTGGCTCGATACGCAGTATTTT
CATSRDAWLDTQYF
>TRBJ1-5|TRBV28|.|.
TGTGCCAGCAGTTCAGGGGCCTATAGCAATCAGCCCCAGCATTTT
CASSSGAYSNQPQHF
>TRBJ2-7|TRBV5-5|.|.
TGTGCCAGCAGCCAAGAGGAGGTTTTGGCCTACGAGCAGTACTTC
CASSQEEVLAYEQYF
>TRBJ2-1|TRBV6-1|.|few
TGTGCCAGCAGTGGGGCTGCTCGAGGGATGGTGAATGAGCAGTTCTTC
CASSGAARGMVNEQFF
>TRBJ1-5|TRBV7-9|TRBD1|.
TGTGCCAGCAGCCCTGACAGGGAGTGGCCCCAGCATTTT
CASSPDREWPQHF
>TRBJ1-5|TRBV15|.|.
TGTGCCACCAGCAGAGAGCGGCAGCCCCAGCATTTT
CATSRERQPQHF
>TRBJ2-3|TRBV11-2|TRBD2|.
TGTGCCAGCAGCTTAGGGTGGCTAGCGGGGCACACAGATACGCAGTATTTT
CASSLGWLAGHTDTQYF
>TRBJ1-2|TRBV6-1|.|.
TGTGCCAGCTCCCCCTTAGAGGTGGCAAACGGGGGCTACACCTTC
CASSPLEVANGGYTF
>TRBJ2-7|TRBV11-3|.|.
TGTGCCAGCAGCTTGGGCCTCCTCTACGAGCAGTACTTC
CASSLGLLYEQYF
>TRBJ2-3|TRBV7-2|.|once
TGTGCCAGCAGCCCCACGACAGGTTTAGATACGCAGTATTTT
CASSPTTGLDTQYF
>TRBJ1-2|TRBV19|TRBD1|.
TGTGCCAGTGGACTTTACTCCGGACAGGGGGGCTACACCTTC
CASGLYSGQGGYTF
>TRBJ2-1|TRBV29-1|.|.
TGCAGCGTTAACACAATAGCGTTTAACAATGAGCAGTTCTTC
CSVNTIAFNNEQFF
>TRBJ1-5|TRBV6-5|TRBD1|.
TGTGCCAGCACCCCGGGACAGGGGGCTGGAGGGCCCCAGCATTTT
CASTPGQGAGGPQHF
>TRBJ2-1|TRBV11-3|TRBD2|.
TGTGCCAGCAGCTTTGGACTAGCGGGACGCTTAGAACATGAGCAGTTCTTC
CASSFGLAGRLEHEQFF
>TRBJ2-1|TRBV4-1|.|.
TGCGCCAGCAGCCAAGCGCGGACTACCTACTACAATGAGCAGTTCTTC
CASSQARTTYYNEQFF
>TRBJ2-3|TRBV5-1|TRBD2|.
TGCGCCAGCAGCTCCCCTAGCGGGAGGGCCACAGATACGCAGTATTTT
CASSSPSGRATDTQYF
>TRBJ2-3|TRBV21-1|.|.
TGTGCCAGCAGCAAAGGACAGGGTACAGATACGCAGTATTTT
CASSKGQGTDTQYF
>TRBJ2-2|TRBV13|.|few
TGTGCCAGCAGACGCAACCGGGACTCCCACACCGGGGAGCTGTTTTTT
CASRRNRDSHTGELFF
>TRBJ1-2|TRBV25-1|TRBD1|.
TGTGCCAGCAGTGACCTCGGACAGGGGTCCTATGGCTACACCTTC
CASSDLGQGSYGYTF
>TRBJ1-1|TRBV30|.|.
TGTGCCTGGAGTGTACGCAGGAACACTGAAGCTTTCTTT
CAWSVRRNTEAFF
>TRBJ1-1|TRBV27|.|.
TGTGCCAGCAGTCCTCGGACACCAATGAACACTGAAGCTTTCTTT
CASSPRTPMNTEAFF
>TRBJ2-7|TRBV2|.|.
TGTGCCAGCAGTGAATACCAGCTAACTTCGGGCGAGCAGTACTTC
CASSEYQLTSGEQYF
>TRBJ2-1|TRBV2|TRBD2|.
TGTGCCAGCAGTGAGCGGACTAGCGGGAAACATGAGCAGTTCTTC
CASSERTSGKHEQFF